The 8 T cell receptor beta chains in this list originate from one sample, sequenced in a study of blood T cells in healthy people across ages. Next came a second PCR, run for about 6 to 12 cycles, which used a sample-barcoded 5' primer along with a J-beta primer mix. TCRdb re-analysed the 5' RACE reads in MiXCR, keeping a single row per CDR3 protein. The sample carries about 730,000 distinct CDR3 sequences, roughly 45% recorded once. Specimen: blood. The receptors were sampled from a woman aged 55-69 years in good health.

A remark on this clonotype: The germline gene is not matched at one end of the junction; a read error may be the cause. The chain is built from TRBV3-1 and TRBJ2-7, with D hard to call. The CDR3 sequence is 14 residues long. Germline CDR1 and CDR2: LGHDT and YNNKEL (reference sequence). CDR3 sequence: CASSQDRHSSERYF. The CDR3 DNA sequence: TGTGCCAGCAGCCAAGATAGGCACAGCAGCGAGCGGTACTTC.

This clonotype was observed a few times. The CDR3 is CASRFEGANEQYF. The CDR3 coding sequence is TGCGCCAGCCGGTTCGAGGGGGCCAACGAGCAGTACTTC. The chain couples TRBV5-1 to TRBJ2-7, with TRBD1 identical over 7 bases. The V and J ends lost 7 bases and 5 bases, in that order; junction bases with no gene match: 9. Germline lookup yields CDR1 SGHRS and CDR2 YFSETQ. The CDR3 sequence is 13 residues long.

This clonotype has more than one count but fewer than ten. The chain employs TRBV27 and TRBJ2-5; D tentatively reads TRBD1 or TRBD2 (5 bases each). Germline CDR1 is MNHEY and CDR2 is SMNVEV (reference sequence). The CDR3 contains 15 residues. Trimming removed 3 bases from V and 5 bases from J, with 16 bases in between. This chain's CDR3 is CASSFRREGLETQYF. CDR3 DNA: TGTGCCAGCAGTTTTAGAAGAGAGGGGTTGGAGACCCAGTACTTC.

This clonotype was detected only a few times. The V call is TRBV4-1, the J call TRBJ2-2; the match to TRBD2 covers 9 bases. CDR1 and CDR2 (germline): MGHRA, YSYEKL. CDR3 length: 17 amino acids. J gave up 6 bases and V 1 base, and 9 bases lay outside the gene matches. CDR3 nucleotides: TGCGCCAGCAGCCAAGTATTCGGGACTAGCCCCTCCGGGGAGCTGTTTTTT. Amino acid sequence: CASSQVFGTSPSGELFF.

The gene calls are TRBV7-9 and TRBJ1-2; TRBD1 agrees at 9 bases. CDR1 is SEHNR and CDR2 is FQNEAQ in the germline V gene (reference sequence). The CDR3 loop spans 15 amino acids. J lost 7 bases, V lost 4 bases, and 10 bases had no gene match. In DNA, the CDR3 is TGTGCCAGCAGCTCGGAGGACAGGGGATGTCGTGGCTACACCTTC. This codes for CASSSEDRGCRGYTF. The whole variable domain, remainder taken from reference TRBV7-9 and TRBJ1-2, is DTGVSQNPRHKITKRGQNVTFRCDPISEHNRLYWYRQTLGQGPEFLTYFQNEAQLEKSRLLSDRFSAERPKGSFSTLEIQRTEQGDSAMYLCASSSEDRGCRGYTFGSGTRLTVV.

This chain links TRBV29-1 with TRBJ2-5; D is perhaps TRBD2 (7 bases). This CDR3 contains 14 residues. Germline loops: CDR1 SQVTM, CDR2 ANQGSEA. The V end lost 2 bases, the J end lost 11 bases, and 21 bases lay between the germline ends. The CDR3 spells CSVEREGGYNEQYF. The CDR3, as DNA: TGCAGCGTTGAAAGGGAGGGGGGATACAATGAGCAGTACTTC.

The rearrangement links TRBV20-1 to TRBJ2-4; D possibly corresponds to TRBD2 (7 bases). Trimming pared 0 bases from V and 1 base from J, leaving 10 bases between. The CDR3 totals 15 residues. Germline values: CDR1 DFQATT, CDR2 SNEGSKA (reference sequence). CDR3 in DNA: TGCAGTGCTAGAGATGGGAGGGGGGCCAAAAACATTCAGTACTTC. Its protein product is CSARDGRGAKNIQYF.

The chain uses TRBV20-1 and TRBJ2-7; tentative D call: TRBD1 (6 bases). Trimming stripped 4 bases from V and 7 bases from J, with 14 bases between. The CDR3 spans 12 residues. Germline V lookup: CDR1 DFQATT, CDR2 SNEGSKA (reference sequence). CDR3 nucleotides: TGCAGTGCTAAATCCCAGGGGAGTGAGCAGTACTTC. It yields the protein CSAKSQGSEQYF.